Sequencing of this TCR beta chain was carried out in a study of CD8 T cells in ankylosing spondylitis. MiXCR, applied by TCRdb to the 5' RACE reads, yields one record per CDR3 protein. The sample contains 150,000 to 200,000 distinct CDR3 sequences, approximately 32% of which appear only once. This CDR3 comprises 15 residues. V was pared by 6 bases and J by 4 bases, with 19 bases between. CDR1 is SGHRS and CDR2 is YFSETQ in the germline V gene. This clonotype was seen ten or more times. This chain uses TRBV5-1 with TRBJ1-2; maybe TRBD1 (6 bases). The receptor comes from a male donor with ankylosing spondylitis. Sample: synovial fluid, either unsorted or a sorted T cell fraction (not recorded which). CDR3 coding DNA: TGCGCCAGCACTCCTCTCTTGGGGGCAGGCTATGGCTACACCTTC. This codes for CASTPLLGAGYGYTF. Based on the CDR3 plus reference TRBV5-1 and TRBJ1-2, the full variable domain is KAGVTQTPRYLIKTRGQQVTLSCSPISGHRSVSWYQQTPGQGLQFLFEYFSETQRNKGNFPGRFSGRQFSNSRSEMNVSTLELGDSALYLCASTPLLGAGYGYTFGSGTRLTVV.